This T cell receptor (beta chain) came from a study of T cells in Graves' hyperthyroidism and ophthalmopathy (dated by TCRdb to the late 2010s). About the study as a whole: Peripheral blood was sampled at the time of initial diagnosis, prior to any treatment. TCR V-J signatures able to tell the groups apart were searched for in a discovery cohort of 100 patients, of whom 43 had Graves' ophthalmopathy and more than 55 had stable Graves' hyperthyroidism. An independent validation cohort of 18 to 20 hyperthyroidism patients and 17 patients who later progressed to ophthalmopathy tested prospective prediction of ophthalmopathy. The roughly 100 discovery patients were randomly divided into training and test sets at a 7:3 ratio. In about 6 Graves' hyperthyroidism patients, the study also compared T-cell repertoires from thyroid tissue with T-cell repertoires from blood. Once sampling was done, hyperthyroidism patients were given methimazole at a starting dose of 30 mg daily, whereas ophthalmopathy patients were given high-dose intravenous methylprednisolone. According to the paper, TCR Vbeta CDR3 sequencing was carried out on approximately 140 peripheral blood samples, which came from over 40 ophthalmopathy, about 75 hyperthyroidism and some 17 progressor patients. Study-level results and caveats: Sample size was not statistically predetermined, and blinding of investigators to group allocation was not performed. Most expanded thyroid clonotypes (frequency above 0.001) were also detected in blood, suggesting blood repertoires may reflect thyroid immune responses. In cross-validation, a model built on a 13 V-J signature told ophthalmopathy apart from stable hyperthyroidism with roughly 87% sensitivity and roughly 83% specificity, and in testing the same model reached 80%/75%. In validation, the model predicted progression to ophthalmopathy with approximately 70% sensitivity and roughly 75% specificity, a median of about 6.7 months before onset.

Amplification of TCR beta CDR3 regions was carried out from RNA transcripts. A first-round RT-PCR of the TCR CDR3 used the HTBI primer set with the Qiagen OneStep RT-PCR kit. Libraries were constructed in a second round of multiplex PCR, after which size selection and purification were carried out. Paired-end sequencing of the libraries was performed with 100 bp reads on an Illumina HiSeq2000. Turning to the authors' computational methods: SOAPnuke was used to process the raw data, removing reads that contained adapters or uncalled bases, had a mean Phred below 15, or lacked an exact match to the constant primer or identifier. High-quality paired reads were merged using COPE v1.2.5, and each unique nucleotide sequence was defined as a clonotype. MiTCR v1.1 was used to align clonotypes to the IMGT TRBV, TRBD and TRBJ reference segments. The analysis was restricted to V-J combinations with a frequency above 0.0001, which together covered 99% to 99.2% of the repertoires. The TCS score was defined as F50 (clonal expansion) divided by E x V (chaos), with BLOSUM62-based TCRdist calculated between CDR3 peptides within each V-J. Welch's t-statistics and random forest reduced around 520 V-J features to under 15, which were used in a naive Bayes classifier (R e1071). TCRdb applied fastp at Q25 and MiXCR to the public reads, then kept only in-frame beta chains. Rows matching on CDR3 protein sequence are summarized as one entry with the most common DNA and genes. For this entry, the V and J calls and clone size follow TCRdb and not the study's own pipeline. Present in this sample are about 690,000 distinct CDR3 sequences, 15% to 20% of which were seen just once. The ten top clones hold roughly 15% of the sample.

The CDR3 holds 15 amino acids from the cysteine to the phenylalanine. Kept here is only the CDR3 DNA, which spans 45 bases and is read in frame from base 1. Taken from the germline V gene, the CDR1 and CDR2 loops are SQVTM and ANQGSEA. From V the trimming removes 6 bases and from J it removes 6 bases, while the gene matches leave 12 bases of the junction unaccounted for. Stable Graves' hyperthyroidism was defined as the absence of progression to ophthalmopathy over 18 months of follow-up. The hyperthyroidism patients were between 18 and 65 years old and newly diagnosed, with a disease duration of less than 2 months. The study excluded patients with uncontrolled infections, other autoimmune diseases, pregnancy or lactation. Clinical symptoms, serum thyroxine and TRAb, thyroid ultrasound, and orbital computed tomography formed the basis for the diagnoses. PBMCs were separated from 7.5 to 10 ml of fresh peripheral blood using Ficoll-Paque density gradient centrifugation. Trizol reagent was used to extract total RNA, and RNA quality was then checked on an Agilent 2100 Bioanalyzer.

This clonotype was recorded many times. This receptor's antigen is unknown. No base qualities exist here, and no much larger clone lies one base off it. Sequencing was carried out using blood. The source is a man in his fifties or sixties with Graves' hyperthyroidism. Recombination connected TRBV29-1 to TRBJ2-7, with 12 junctional bases fitting TRBD2. The CDR3 reads as follows: CSVVASGRGSVEQYF. The nucleotide sequence is TGCAGCGTGGTCGCTAGCGGGAGGGGTTCCGTCGAGCAGTACTTC.